These 16 T cell receptor beta chains came from one sample sequenced in a study of T-cell memory formation after mild COVID-19. TCRdb reanalysed the 5' RACE reads using MiXCR and keeps one entry per CDR3 protein. The top ten hold around 2.5% of the sample, which has roughly 4,700 distinct CDR3 sequences, around 42% seen once. The sample comprised PBMCs or a T cell subset sorted from them (not recorded which). Receptors were obtained from an adult who had mild COVID-19 (a few samples of this study predate the infection). Cell type and time point are not known.

This clonotype is deemed medium-sized. V is TRBV14 and J is TRBJ2-1, with TRBD2 identical over 7 bases. CDR3 length: 19 residues. V shed 0 bases, J shed 4 bases, and the junction held 15 bases outside the gene matches. CDR1 is SGHDN, CDR2 FVKESK, per germline. In DNA, the CDR3 is TGTGCCAGCAGCCAAGAGGTTTGGTACGGGGGGAGATATTACAATGAGCAGTTCTTC. This sequence encodes CASSQEVWYGGRYYNEQFF.

This clonotype is medium-sized in the sample. The genes are TRBV19 and TRBJ2-2, with D tentatively TRBD1 (6 bases). CDR1 is LNHDA and CDR2 is SQIVND in the germline V gene (reference sequence). Trimming left V 5 bases short and J 4 bases short, with 14 bases between. This CDR3 comprises 15 residues. The CDR3 nucleotides read TGTGCCAGTAGTTGGACACAGGGATCCACCGGGGAGCTGTTTTTT. This codes for CASSWTQGSTGELFF.

V is TRBV7-2 and J is TRBJ2-3; D gene unclear. This CDR3 is built from 14 residues. Trimming removed 4 bases from V and 2 bases from J, with 10 bases in between. Per germline, CDR1 SGHTA and CDR2 FQGNSA. The chain's CDR3 is CASSSIETTDTQYF. Here the CDR3 DNA reads TGTGCCAGCAGCTCGATAGAGACCACAGATACGCAGTATTTT.

This clonotype occurred a few times. This CDR3 reads CASSELRGFEGTHGYTF. The CDR3 coding sequence is TGTGCCAGCAGTGAATTACGGGGATTTGAGGGAACCCATGGCTACACCTTC. The chain recombines TRBV25-1 with TRBJ1-2; D is uncertain. This CDR3 comprises 17 residues. Between the trimmed V and J ends, which lost 1 base and 6 bases, there was a span of 21 bases. Germline V gives CDR1 MGHDK, CDR2 SYGVNS.

This clonotype occurred once. The gene calls are TRBV6-6 and TRBJ1-5; no firm D call. The V end was cut by 7 bases, the J end by 1 base, with 11 bases between. In germline, CDR1 is MNHNY, CDR2 SVGAGI (reference sequence). The CDR3 is 14 amino acids. CDR3 protein: CASTPSDSNQPQHF. As DNA, the CDR3 is TGTGCCAGCACTCCGAGCGACAGCAATCAGCCCCAGCATTTT.

By sample fraction, this clonotype is medium-sized (0.01 to 0.1%). The chain combines TRBV6-5 with TRBJ1-3, with D possibly matching TRBD1 (5 bases). Trimming left V 7 bases short and J 2 bases short, with 18 bases between. Per germline, CDR1 MNHEY and CDR2 SVGAGI. This CDR3 comprises 16 residues. CDR3 coding DNA: TGTGCCAGCACGTATCGGGCAGGGCGTCCTGGAAACACCATATATTTT. The encoded protein is CASTYRAGRPGNTIYF.

Within the sample, this clonotype is medium-sized (0.01 to 0.1%). The chain couples TRBV4-1 to TRBJ1-4, with unresolved D. Germline CDR1 reads MGHRA; CDR2 reads YSYEKL. CDR3 size: 15 residues. V dropped 6 bases and J dropped 6 bases, with 17 bases sitting between them. This CDR3 reads CASRKHGTGDEKLFF. CDR3 bases: TGCGCCAGCAGGAAACACGGCACCGGGGATGAAAAACTGTTTTTT.

V gene TRBV20-1 combines with J gene TRBJ2-5; possible D gene TRBD2, 6 bases. There are 14 residues in the CDR3. Germline lookup yields CDR1 DFQATT and CDR2 SNEGSKA (reference sequence). Trimming left V 2 bases short and J 5 bases short, with 15 bases between. The CDR3 DNA is TGCAGTGCTAGATACACGGGGGTACGGGAGACCCAGTACTTC. It translates to CSARYTGVRETQYF.

By sample share, this clonotype is medium-sized. This chain connects TRBV28 to TRBJ1-1, with TRBD1 matching over 12 bases. J gave up 4 bases and V 3 bases, and 12 bases lay outside the gene matches. CDR3 length: 18 residues. The germline V gene has CDR1 MDHEN and CDR2 SYDVKM. The CDR3 nucleotides read TGTGCCAGCAGTTTGGGGACAGGGGGCGTCCTGAAGAGCACTGAAGCTTTCTTT. Translating gives CASSLGTGGVLKSTEAFF.

This clonotype is medium-sized in the sample. The chain employs TRBV6-2 or TRBV6-3 and TRBJ1-2; D is unresolved. V lost 0 bases to trimming and J lost 4 bases, with 9 bases between them. Looked up from germline, CDR1 is MNHEY and CDR2 is SVGEGT. The CDR3 loop spans 14 amino acids. DNA for the CDR3: TGTGCCAGCAGTTACTCGAGGCAGAGCTATGGCTACACCTTC. Translating it yields CASSYSRQSYGYTF.

This rearrangement joins TRBV6-2 or TRBV6-3 to TRBJ2-7; the D is unclear. Germline CDR1 is MNHEY and CDR2 is SVGEGT. Trimming took off 6 bases at V and 6 bases at J, with 15 bases between the two ends. This CDR3 has 13 residues. CDR3 DNA: TGTGCCAGCAGCCCGTTTCGGACGGCCGAGCAGTACTTC. It yields the protein CASSPFRTAEQYF.

This clonotype appeared once. The rearrangement uses TRBV24-1 and TRBJ2-3; TRBD1 is a possible D gene (6 bases). Trimming left V 4 bases short and J 4 bases short, with 17 bases between. CDR1 and CDR2 (germline): KGHDR, SFDVKD. CDR3 length: 16 amino acids. CDR3 DNA sequence: TGTGCCACCAGTGACTTTAACAGGGCTGGGGCAGATACGCAGTATTTT. This gives the protein CATSDFNRAGADTQYF.

This clonotype is labeled as medium-sized (0.01 to 0.1%). The J gene is TRBJ2-5, the V gene TRBV3-1; 11 bases line up with TRBD1. This CDR3 is built from 14 residues. V shed 2 bases and J 7 bases; nucleotides not matched to a gene: 3. The germline gives CDR1 LGHDT, CDR2 YNNKEL (reference sequence). CDR3 nucleotides: TGTGCCAGCAGCCAACCCGGGACAGGGGGGACCCAGTACTTC. It yields the protein CASSQPGTGGTQYF.

The rearrangement links TRBV4-1 to TRBJ2-7; tentatively, D is TRBD1 (6 bases). Germline values: CDR1 MGHRA, CDR2 YSYEKL. The CDR3 contains 14 residues. Trimming stripped 6 bases from V and 2 bases from J, with 14 bases between. The CDR3 protein is CASSQTRGTYEQYF. The DNA for the CDR3 is TGCGCCAGCAGTCAGACGAGGGGGACCTACGAGCAGTACTTC.

The genes are TRBV9 and TRBJ2-5; no clear D gene. V was cut by 0 bases and J by 0 bases, with 12 bases left in between. Per the germline V gene, CDR1 is SGDLS and CDR2 is YYNGEE. CDR3 length equals 16 residues. Here the CDR3 reads CASSVGAADYQETQYF. In nucleotides, the CDR3 is TGTGCCAGCAGCGTAGGCGCCGCGGATTACCAAGAGACCCAGTACTTC.

The J gene is TRBJ2-1, the V gene TRBV12-3 or TRBV12-4, with 7 bases that match TRBD1. The CDR3 is 14 amino acids. Germline trimming cut 6 bases from V and 5 bases from J; bases unmatched to any gene: 7. CDR3 nucleotides: TGTGCCAGCAGCTACAGGGGTTTGGACAATGAGCAGTTCTTC. This translates into CASSYRGLDNEQFF.